Presented here are 5 T cell receptor beta chains from one specimen sequenced in a study of blood T cell repertoires in COVID-19. The method was immunoSEQ multiplex PCR; TCRdb's version includes in-frame clones alone and lacks a portion of them. This table has about 26,000 clones, 90% appearing once. The sequencing sample was made of peripheral blood. These receptors all stem from a man aged 65 to 79 with acute or convalescent COVID-19.

The gene calls are TRBV2 and TRBJ2-2, with a weak D call TRBD2 (6 bases). This CDR3 region has 14 residues. Trimming cost V 6 bases and J 2 bases, with 10 bases left between them. Germline V lookup: CDR1 SNHLY, CDR2 FYNNEI. CDR3 sequence reads: CASRGTFNTGELFF. The CDR3 DNA reads as TGTGCCAGCAGGGGGACTTTTAACACCGGGGAGCTGTTTTTT.

The V and J genes are TRBV29-1 and TRBJ2-3; D is possibly TRBD2 (5 bases). Deletions cut 7 bases from V and 3 bases from J, with 11 bases between. This CDR3 is built from 12 residues. Germline V CDR1 and CDR2: SQVTM, ANQGSEA. The CDR3 here is CSDSSGTDTQYF. The CDR3 region has the DNA TGCAGCGACTCATCGGGGACAGATACGCAGTATTTT.

The chain employs TRBV24-1 and TRBJ2-1; D possibly corresponds to TRBD1 (6 bases). Trimming removed 4 bases at V and 3 bases at J, with 15 bases between. The V gene's germline CDR1 is KGHDR and CDR2 SFDVKD. This CDR3 region has 16 residues. CDR3 loop: CATSDSGTPFYNEQFF. The CDR3, as DNA: TGTGCCACCAGTGACTCCGGGACACCCTTCTACAATGAGCAGTTCTTC.

This clone was detected only a few times. This chain connects TRBV3-1 (or the pseudogene TRBV3-2) to TRBJ1-2; D gene uncertain. The CDR3 length is 12 residues. Deletions cut 1 base from V and 6 bases from J, with 6 bases between. Germline V CDR1 and CDR2: LGHDT, YNNKEL (reference sequence). In DNA form, the CDR3 reads TGTGCCAGCAGCCAAGTCGAGAATGGCTACACCTTC. Protein: CASSQVENGYTF.

This sequence joins TRBV7-6 and TRBJ2-3; 11 bases align to TRBD1. This CDR3 is built from 15 residues. Germline values: CDR1 SGHVS, CDR2 FNYEAQ. The J segment lost 5 bases and the V segment lost 6 bases, leaving 7 bases of the junction unmatched. This CDR3 is CASRRTGGMGDTQYF. In DNA, the CDR3 is TGTGCCAGCAGGCGGACAGGGGGCATGGGAGATACGCAGTATTTT.